This T cell receptor beta chain was observed in a study of T-cell reconstitution after alpha-beta-depleted transplantation in children. Germline V gives CDR1 SGHVS, CDR2 FQNEAQ. The CDR3 totals 16 residues. The J segment lost 0 bases and the V segment lost 5 bases, leaving 5 bases of the junction unmatched. Unique molecular identifiers were incorporated into the prepared TCRbeta library. TCRdb reprocessed the PCR reads with MiXCR, giving one entry per CDR3 protein. The sample consists of almost 500,000 distinct CDR3 sequences, about 10% of them appearing once. The source was PBMCs, collected before TCRalphabeta/CD19-depleted stem cell transplant. The clonotype originates from a child aged 2 to 15 with inherited bone marrow failure, due to receive a stem cell transplant. This chain links TRBV7-8 with TRBJ2-2; 8 bases are a match to TRBD1. CDR3 protein: CASSRGQGANTGELFF. The DNA of the CDR3 is TGTGCCAGCAGCCGAGGACAGGGTGCGAACACCGGGGAGCTGTTTTTT.